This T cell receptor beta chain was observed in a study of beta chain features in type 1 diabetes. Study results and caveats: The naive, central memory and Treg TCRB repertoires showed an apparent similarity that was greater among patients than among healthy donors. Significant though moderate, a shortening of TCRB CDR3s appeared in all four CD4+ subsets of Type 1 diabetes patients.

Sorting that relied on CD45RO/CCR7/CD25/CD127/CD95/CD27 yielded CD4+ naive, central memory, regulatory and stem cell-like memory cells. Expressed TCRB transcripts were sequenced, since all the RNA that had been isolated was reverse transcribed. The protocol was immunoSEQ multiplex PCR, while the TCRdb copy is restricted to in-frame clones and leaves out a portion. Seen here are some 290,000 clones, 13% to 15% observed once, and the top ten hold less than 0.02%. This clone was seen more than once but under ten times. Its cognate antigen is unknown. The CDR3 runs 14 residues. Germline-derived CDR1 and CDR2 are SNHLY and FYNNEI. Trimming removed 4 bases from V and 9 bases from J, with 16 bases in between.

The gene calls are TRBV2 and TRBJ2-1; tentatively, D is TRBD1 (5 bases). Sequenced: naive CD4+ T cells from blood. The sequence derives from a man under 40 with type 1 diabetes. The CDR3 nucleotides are TGTGCCAGCAGTGCGGAGACCTACCAGGGTGAGCAGTTCTTC. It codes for CASSAETYQGEQFF.